Listed below are T cell receptor beta chains from one sample, sequenced in a study of shared clonotypes between healthy human individuals. Only in-frame clones appear in the TCRdb table, and some are missing; sequencing was by immunoSEQ multiplex PCR. The repertoire holds fewer than 500,000 clones, about 80% seen once, with around 12% in the top ten. Sequencing input: PBMCs. The receptors shown here come from a woman in her 40s in good health. Some clones in this sample may be carry-over from other donors' samples. CDR3s include the opening cysteine and the closing phenylalanine or tryptophan. A D gene is named only where the DNA matches it firmly. Clone size is stated in some rows and not others, as once, few, many or a class when expanded.

size	D	length	J	V	CDR3	DNA
.	TRBD2	13	TRBJ2-7	TRBV5-8	CASSSGLAGAQYF	TGTGCCAGCAGTTCGGGACTAGCGGGAGCCCAGTACTTC
many	.	13	TRBJ1-5	TRBV6-1	CASSKEANQPQHF	TGTGCCAGCAGTAAAGAGGCCAATCAGCCCCAGCATTTT
.	.	14	TRBJ2-3	TRBV27	CASSLMAGTDTQYF	TGTGCCAGCAGTTTAATGGCCGGCACAGATACGCAGTATTTT
.	TRBD2	16	TRBJ2-3	TRBV5-4	CASSLSGRAATDTQYF	TGTGCCAGCAGCTTGTCTGGGAGGGCTGCCACAGATACGCAGTATTTT
.	.	12	TRBJ2-3	TRBV5-1	CASSRTQDTQYF	TGCGCCAGCAGCCGGACACAGGATACGCAGTATTTT
.	TRBD2	17	TRBJ2-1	TRBV7-8	CASSPGSGRSTYNEQFF	TGTGCCAGCAGCCCAGGAAGCGGGAGGTCAACCTACAATGAGCAGTTCTTC
.	.	14	TRBJ2-1	TRBV5-4	CASRGSLADNEQFF	TGTGCCAGCAGGGGGAGTCTAGCCGACAATGAGCAGTTCTTC
.	.	16	TRBJ2-1	TRBV6-1	CASSVQDNWSYNEQFF	TGTGCCAGCAGTGTACAGGACAATTGGTCCTACAATGAGCAGTTCTTC
.	TRBD2	14	TRBJ2-7	TRBV5-4	CASSSGLERYEQYF	TGTGCCAGCAGCTCGGGACTAGAGCGCTACGAGCAGTACTTC
.	.	15	TRBJ2-1	TRBV5-1	CASSNGQEGYNEQFF	TGCGCCAGCAGCAACGGACAGGAGGGGTACAATGAGCAGTTCTTC
.	.	14	TRBJ2-7	TRBV7-9	CASSPVVSSYEQYF	TGTGCCAGCAGCCCCGTAGTAAGCTCCTACGAGCAGTACTTC
many	TRBD2	16	TRBJ2-1	TRBV6-4	CASSDSPGGDGDEQFF	TGTGCCAGCAGTGACTCCCCCGGGGGGGATGGCGATGAGCAGTTCTTC
.	.	16	TRBJ1-2	TRBV7-2	CASSLESEGSYYGYTF	TGTGCCAGCAGCTTGGAGTCTGAGGGGTCTTACTATGGCTACACCTTC
.	.	14	TRBJ2-1	TRBV29-1	CSALTGSSYNEQFF	TGCAGCGCCCTTACAGGGAGCTCCTACAATGAGCAGTTCTTC
.	.	12	TRBJ2-7	TRBV30	CAWGGRDSPGSF	TGTGCCTGGGGTGGCCGAGACAGCCCCGGGTCCTTC
.	.	18	TRBJ2-7	TRBV4-1	CASSQLRISVGDSYEQYF	TGCGCCAGCAGCCAACTAAGGATCTCAGTCGGGGACTCCTACGAGCAGTACTTC
.	.	14	TRBJ2-7	TRBV7-9	CASSSGRSPGEQYF	TGTGCCAGCAGCTCAGGACGGTCTCCGGGGGAGCAGTACTTC
.	.	11	TRBJ2-5	TRBV20-1	CSASEAETQYF	TGCAGTGCTAGTGAGGCGGAGACCCAGTACTTC
.	.	14	TRBJ2-2	TRBV11-2	CASSDRQPTGELFF	TGTGCCAGCAGCGACCGACAGCCCACCGGGGAGCTGTTTTTT